A selection of T cell receptor beta chains follows, all from one sample in a study of molecular identifiers for immune sequencing clone quantification. Via MiXCR, TCRdb re-called the PCR reads, giving one row per CDR3 protein. The data show 400,000 to 600,000 distinct CDR3 sequences, around 23% seen once. The sequencing sample was made of naive CD8+ T cells from blood, with Jurkat cell RNA spiked in. The receptors shown here come from a human donor in good health. Some libraries in this study had Jurkat cell RNA spiked in. Both conserved end residues are part of each CDR3. A D gene is named only where the DNA matches it firmly. Not all rows give a size; the values are once, few, many and, for expanded clones, a class.

v_call	j_call	clone_size	d_call	cdr3_nt	cdr3_aa
TRBV27	TRBJ2-5	few	TRBD2	TGTGCCAGCAGTTTGTGGGAGGGAGAGACCCAGTACTTC	CASSLWEGETQYF
TRBV3-1	TRBJ2-2	many	NA	TGTGCCAGCAGCCAAGAACGTGGCTTATTCACCGGGGAGCTGTTTTTT	CASSQERGLFTGELFF
TRBV29-1	TRBJ1-2	many	NA	TGCAGCGTCGAGGGCGAGGGCGCGAGTTATGGCTACACCTTC	CSVEGEGASYGYTF
TRBV28	TRBJ1-5	many	NA	TGTGCCAGCAGCCTCACAGGGTACGATCAGCCCCAGCATTTT	CASSLTGYDQPQHF
TRBV12-3/TRBV12-4	TRBJ2-3	NA	TRBD2	TGTGCCAGCAGCCAAAGCGGGGGGTTACCAGATACGCAGTATTTT	CASSQSGGLPDTQYF
TRBV27	TRBJ2-7	NA	NA	TGTGCCAGCAGTGCGACGGGGGGCGGGGGCTACGAGCAGTACTTC	CASSATGGGGYEQYF
TRBV5-4	TRBJ1-4	few	TRBD1	TGTGCCAGCAGCCCGGACAGGGGGCTCGAGAATGAAAAACTGTTTTTT	CASSPDRGLENEKLFF
TRBV11-2	TRBJ2-3	few	TRBD2	TGTGCCAGCAGCTTAGTTGTTAGCGGGGGCAAATCCCACAGCCCGGTCACAGATACGCAGTATTTT	CASSLVVSGGKSHSPVTDTQYF
TRBV29-1	TRBJ1-1	many	NA	TGCAGCGTTGCAGGGGTGAACACTGAAGCTTTCTTT	CSVAGVNTEAFF
TRBV7-6	TRBJ2-7	many	TRBD2	TGTGCCAGCACCCCTCTAGCGGGGGGGTCCTACGAGCAGTACTTC	CASTPLAGGSYEQYF
TRBV21-1	TRBJ1-5	many	NA	TGTGCCAGCAGCAAGGGGATCTGCCGCCACAATCAGCCCCAGCATTTT	CASSKGICRHNQPQHF
TRBV6-6	TRBJ1-5	NA	TRBD1	TGTGCCAGCAGTCCTCCTCGGGACAGGGTTTTAGGGCAGCCCCGGCATTTT	CASSPPRDRVLGQPRHF
TRBV4-3	TRBJ2-7	NA	TRBD2	TGCGCCAGCAGCCAAGGGCGGGGGAGCTCCTACGAGCAGTACTTC	CASSQGRGSSYEQYF
TRBV5-6	TRBJ2-3	NA	TRBD2	TGTGCCAGCAGCTCTTGGGGCGGGGGGACAGATACGCAGTATTTT	CASSSWGGGTDTQYF
TRBV7-9	TRBJ2-7	many	NA	TGTGCCAGCAGCTTAGAGCGGAGGACCGACGAGATCGAGCAGTACTTC	CASSLERRTDEIEQYF
TRBV12-3/TRBV12-4	TRBJ2-5	NA	TRBD1	TGTGCCAGCAGTTGGGGGACAGGGGGTCGGGAGGAGACCCAGTACTTC	CASSWGTGGREETQYF
TRBV6-5	TRBJ2-6	many	NA	TGTGCCAGCAGTCAATATACGTCTGGGGCCAACGTCCTGACTTTC	CASSQYTSGANVLTF
TRBV9	TRBJ2-5	NA	TRBD2	TGTGCCAGCAGCACGCGGGGGGGCCGAGAGACCCAGTACTTC	CASSTRGGRETQYF
TRBV12-3/TRBV12-4	TRBJ1-5	NA	NA	TGTGCCAGCAGTTGGTCGGGGGGGCGAAATCAGCCCCAGCATTTT	CASSWSGGRNQPQHF
TRBV15	TRBJ2-5	NA	TRBD1	TGTGCCACCGGGGACAGGGGGGTCATCGAGACCCAGTACTTC	CATGDRGVIETQYF
TRBV19	TRBJ1-5	many	TRBD1	TGTGCCAGTAGTATTGGGGACAGAAGCAATCAGCCCCAGCATTTT	CASSIGDRSNQPQHF
TRBV28	TRBJ2-1	NA	NA	TGTGCCAGCAGTTCGTCCCACCTCAATGAGCAGTTCTTC	CASSSSHLNEQFF
TRBV4-2	TRBJ2-1	NA	NA	TGTGCCAGCAGCCAAGCTAGCAATGAGCAGTTCTTC	CASSQASNEQFF
TRBV5-1	TRBJ1-5	many	NA	TGCGCCAGCAGCTTGGTAGAGGGCCAGCCCCAGCATTTT	CASSLVEGQPQHF
TRBV6-1	TRBJ1-6	few	NA	TGTGCCAGCAGTGAAGCACTAGGATTTAACTATAATTCACCCCTCCACTTT	CASSEALGFNYNSPLHF
TRBV6-1	TRBJ2-1	NA	TRBD1	TGTGCCAGCATACTCCGGTGGTCGGGGACAGAACCCTACAATGAGCAGTTCTTC	CASILRWSGTEPYNEQFF
TRBV6-5	TRBJ1-1	few	NA	TGTGCCAGCAGCTGTAGGGGGGCTGAAGCTTTCTTT	CASSCRGAEAFF
TRBV27	TRBJ1-5	NA	NA	TGTGCCAGCAGTAGTCAGGGGACTCAGCCCCAGCATTTT	CASSSQGTQPQHF
TRBV29-1	TRBJ2-5	many	NA	TGCAGCGTTGAAGAACCGGGGGCAGAGACCCAGTACTTC	CSVEEPGAETQYF
TRBV12-3/TRBV12-4	TRBJ2-1	NA	NA	TGTGCCAGCAGTCACAGTAACAATGAGCAGTTCTTC	CASSHSNNEQFF
TRBV28	TRBJ2-3	many	NA	TGTGCCAGCAGTCTAAGGGCGGCTAGCACAGATACGCAGTATTTT	CASSLRAASTDTQYF
TRBV24-1	TRBJ2-1	many	NA	TGTGCCACCAGTGAAGGACTTCCCAATGAGCAGTTCTTC	CATSEGLPNEQFF
TRBV7-2	TRBJ2-1	many	NA	TGTGCCAGCTCCCTGGCTAAAAGCTCCTACAATGAGCAGTTCTTC	CASSLAKSSYNEQFF
TRBV20-1	TRBJ2-7	NA	NA	TGCAGTGCTGCCCCGCGGGACAGTCCCTACGAGCAGTACTTC	CSAAPRDSPYEQYF
TRBV27	TRBJ1-1	NA	NA	TGTGCCAGCAGTTTCGGGGGCTTGGGCCATCCAAACACTGAAGCTTTCTTT	CASSFGGLGHPNTEAFF
TRBV12-3/TRBV12-4	TRBJ2-2	NA	TRBD1	TGTGCCAGCAGTTTAGTCTACCAGGGGGCCGGTAGCACCGGGGAGCTGTTTTTT	CASSLVYQGAGSTGELFF
TRBV6-2/TRBV6-3	TRBJ2-7	NA	NA	TGTGCCAGCAGTTACTGGAGCTACGAGCAGTACTTC	CASSYWSYEQYF
TRBV2	TRBJ2-4	NA	NA	TGTGCCAGAGGACGGCAGGACAGTCAGTACTTC	CARGRQDSQYF
TRBV12-3/TRBV12-4	TRBJ2-7	few	NA	TGTGCCAGCAGTTTATTGCCTGCCACCTACGAGCAGTACTTC	CASSLLPATYEQYF
TRBV2	TRBJ2-3	NA	NA	TGTGCCGGGGACCCGGCAGAAACGCAGTATTTT	CAGDPAETQYF
TRBV15	TRBJ2-7	NA	NA	TGTGCCACCAGCAGAGGAGCAGCCTTGGGCTACGAGCAGTACTTC	CATSRGAALGYEQYF
TRBV7-9	TRBJ2-7	few	TRBD2	TGTGCCAGCAGCGGTAGCGGGAGTGTCTACGAGCAGTACTTC	CASSGSGSVYEQYF
TRBV6-5	TRBJ2-7	many	TRBD2	TGTGCCAGCAGTTACTCACCTAGCGGGAGGGACTACGAGCAGTACTTC	CASSYSPSGRDYEQYF